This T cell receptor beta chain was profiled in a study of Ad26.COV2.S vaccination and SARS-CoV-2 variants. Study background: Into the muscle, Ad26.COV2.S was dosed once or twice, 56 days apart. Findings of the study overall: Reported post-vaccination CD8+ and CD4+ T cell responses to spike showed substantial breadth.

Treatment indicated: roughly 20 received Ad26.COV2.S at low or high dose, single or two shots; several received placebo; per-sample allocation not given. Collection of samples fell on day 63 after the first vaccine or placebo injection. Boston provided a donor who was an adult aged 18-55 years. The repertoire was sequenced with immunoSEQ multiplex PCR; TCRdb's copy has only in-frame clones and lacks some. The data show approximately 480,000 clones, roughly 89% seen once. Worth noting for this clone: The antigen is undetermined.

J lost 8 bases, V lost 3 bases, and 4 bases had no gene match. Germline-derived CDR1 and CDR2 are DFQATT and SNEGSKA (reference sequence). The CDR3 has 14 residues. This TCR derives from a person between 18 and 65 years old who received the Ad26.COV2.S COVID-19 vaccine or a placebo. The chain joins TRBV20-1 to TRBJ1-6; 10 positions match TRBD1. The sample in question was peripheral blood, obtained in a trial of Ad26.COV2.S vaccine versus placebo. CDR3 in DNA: TGCAGTGCTAGTTTCGGGACAGGGGATTCACCCCTCCACTTT. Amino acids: CSASFGTGDSPLHF.